These 16 T cell receptor beta chains came from one sample sequenced in a study of T cell changes during pregnancy in multiple sclerosis. The protocol was immunoSEQ multiplex PCR, while the TCRdb copy is restricted to in-frame clones and leaves out a portion. The sample gives about 39,000 clones, about 94% of which show up once; about 0.33% is in the top ten. This specimen was CD4+ T cells from peripheral blood mononuclear cells, taken after pregnancy. These receptors all stem from a female donor with multiple sclerosis, enrolled in a pregnancy study.

The chain combines TRBV2 with TRBJ2-5; 12 nucleotides align to TRBD2. Per germline, CDR1 SNHLY and CDR2 FYNNEI. V shed 6 bases, J shed 1 base, and the junction held 3 bases outside the gene matches. The CDR3 loop spans 15 amino acids. This chain's CDR3 is CASRRTSGVQETQYF. In DNA, the CDR3 is TGTGCCAGCAGACGGACTAGCGGGGTCCAAGAGACCCAGTACTTC.

The chain employs TRBV5-1 and TRBJ1-2, with 10 bases aligning to TRBD1. Germline CDR1 and CDR2: SGHRS and YFSETQ. Losses at the gene ends were 0 bases for V and 4 bases for J; bases not matched to a gene: 6. The CDR3 extends over 16 amino acids. CDR3 bases: TGCGCCAGCAGCTTGGGGACAGGGGGTCTTATCTATGGCTACACCTTC. Residues: CASSLGTGGLIYGYTF.

V usage is TRBV5-6 and J usage is TRBJ2-1; 10 positions match TRBD1. This CDR3 is 14 amino acids long. V trimming: 7 bases; J trimming: 9 bases; junction bases outside the gene matches: 10. Per germline, CDR1 SGHDT and CDR2 YYEEEE. The CDR3 bases are TGTGCCAGCCAGCGACAGGGGGCCAGGGGTGAGCAGTTCTTC. Translation: CASQRQGARGEQFF. Together with reference TRBV5-6 and TRBJ2-1, the CDR3 gives the full variable domain: DAGVTQSPTHLIKTRGQQVTLRCSPKSGHDTVSWYQQALGQGPQFIFQYYEEEERQRGNFPDRFSGHQFPNYSSELNVNALLLGDSALYLCASQRQGARGEQFFGPGTRLTVL.

The J gene is TRBJ2-3, the V gene TRBV5-4, with TRBD2 matching over 10 bases. Germline CDR1 is SGHNT and CDR2 is YYREEE (reference sequence). The CDR3 consists of 15 residues. V lost 6 bases and J lost 3; bases outside the gene matches: 7. CDR3 sequence (DNA): TGTGCCAGCACCTACAGCGGGGGGGGTACAGATACGCAGTATTTT. Its translation is CASTYSGGGTDTQYF.

The V and J genes are TRBV18 and TRBJ2-1; D is unresolved. Germline CDR1 reads KGHSH; CDR2 reads LQKENI. The CDR3 totals 14 residues. The V end was cut by 3 bases, the J end by 2 bases, with 8 bases between. The CDR3 loop is CASSPRRTYNEQFF. The CDR3 nucleotides are TGTGCCAGCTCACCGAGGCGTACCTACAATGAGCAGTTCTTC.

The V call is TRBV2, the J call TRBJ1-1; perhaps TRBD1 as D (6 bases). The germline V gene encodes CDR1 SNHLY and CDR2 FYNNEI. With 9 bases removed from V and 2 bases from J, the gap between germline ends came to 13 bases. The CDR3 consists of 13 residues. CDR3 loop: CASQGTDNTEAFF. DNA of the CDR3: TGTGCCAGTCAGGGGACGGATAACACTGAAGCTTTCTTT.

This clone has more than one count but fewer than ten. This chain joins TRBV29-1 and TRBJ2-7; TRBD2 aligns across 7 bases. V lost 3 bases and J lost 6; bases outside the gene matches: 2. Germline loops: CDR1 SQVTM, CDR2 ANQGSEA. CDR3 size: 11 residues. As DNA, the CDR3 is TGCAGCGTTGAGGGGGGGTCCGAGCAGTACTTC. It yields the protein CSVEGGSEQYF.

The chain has TRBV4-2 and TRBJ2-7; D is unresolved. Germline CDR1 is LGHNA and CDR2 is YNFKEQ. V was cut by 3 bases and J by 1 base, with 16 bases left in between. The CDR3 is 16 residues long. The CDR3: CASSHATGLQSYEQYF. For the CDR3, the DNA is TGTGCCAGCAGCCACGCGACCGGGTTGCAGTCCTACGAGCAGTACTTC.

This clone was counted between two and nine times. This chain links TRBV2 with TRBJ1-2; 9 nucleotides line up with TRBD1. The CDR3 runs to 13 residues. Trimming took 7 bases from V and 4 from J; bases not matched to a gene: 4. The V gene's germline CDR1 is SNHLY and CDR2 FYNNEI. CDR3 sequence: CASTEDRGYGYTF. The CDR3 DNA reads TGTGCCAGCACAGAGGACAGGGGCTATGGCTACACCTTC.

The rearrangement joins TRBV19 to TRBJ1-2; TRBD1 matches at 9 bases. This CDR3 comprises 17 residues. Germline CDR1 is LNHDA and CDR2 is SQIVND (reference sequence). The V segment lost 5 bases and the J segment 4 bases; nucleotides outside the gene matches: 14. The CDR3 spells CASSSTGTGILSYGYTF. The CDR3 DNA reads as TGTGCCAGTAGTTCTACCGGGACAGGGATTCTCTCCTATGGCTACACCTTC.

The chain recombines TRBV25-1 with TRBJ1-1; tentatively, D is TRBD1 (6 bases). Germline V CDR1 and CDR2: MGHDK, SYGVNS. V was cut by 2 bases and J by 7 bases, with 11 bases left in between. This CDR3 contains 13 residues. This CDR3 reads CASSEIGGDEAFF. For the CDR3, the DNA is TGTGCCAGCAGTGAAATAGGGGGGGATGAAGCTTTCTTT.

On this clone: One junction end disagrees with the germline gene, perhaps due to a read error. The CDR3 DNA sequence: TGTGCCAGCGGTTATCGACAGGGAACGGCTGGAAACACCATATATTTT. It encodes CASGYRQGTAGNTIYF. This chain links TRBV6-5 with TRBJ1-3; 7 nucleotides match TRBD1. Per the germline V gene, CDR1 is MNHEY and CDR2 is SVGAGI. This CDR3 comprises 16 residues.

This sequence joins TRBV28 and TRBJ1-2; D ambiguous. The CDR3 is made up of 13 amino acids. CDR1 and CDR2 (germline): MDHEN, SYDVKM. Trimming took off 9 bases at V and 3 bases at J, with 14 bases between the two ends. CDR3 residues: CASREGRDYGYTF. In nucleotides, the CDR3 is TGTGCCAGTCGAGAGGGAAGGGACTATGGCTACACCTTC.

The chain joins TRBV11-2 to TRBJ2-7; TRBD2 matches 8 bases. The ends lost 1 base at V and 2 bases at J; junction bases unmatched: 4. The CDR3 is 15 residues long. Per the germline V gene, CDR1 is SGHAT and CDR2 is FQNNGV. In DNA, the CDR3 is TGTGCCAGCAGCTTAGGGAGCGGGGGACCCTACGAGCAGTACTTC. Amino acids: CASSLGSGGPYEQYF.

This clone was observed once. This chain joins TRBV7-2 and TRBJ1-2; D unclear. With 1 base removed from V and 4 bases from J, the gap between germline ends came to 7 bases. CDR1 and CDR2 (germline): SGHTA, FQGNSA. There are 13 residues in the CDR3. CDR3 in amino acids: CASSLGGFYGYTF. DNA of the CDR3: TGTGCCAGCAGCTTAGGAGGGTTCTATGGCTACACCTTC.

The genes are TRBV2 and TRBJ1-1; the D gene is possibly TRBD1 (6 bases). Germline assignment: CDR1 SNHLY and CDR2 FYNNEI. The CDR3 sequence is 13 residues long. Trimming stripped 7 bases from V and 1 base from J, with 10 bases between. CDR3 bases: TGTGCCAGCACCCCGGACAGGAACACTGAAGCTTTCTTT. This codes for CASTPDRNTEAFF.